The rows below give T cell receptor beta chains drawn from one sample of a study of T-cell memory formation after mild COVID-19. TCRdb re-analysed the 5' RACE reads in MiXCR, keeping a single row per CDR3 protein. Of under 300,000 distinct CDR3 sequences listed, 7.5% to 10% are singletons. Specimen: PBMCs or a T cell subset sorted from them (not recorded which). These receptors were taken from a man younger than 30 who had mild COVID-19 (a few samples of this study predate the infection). Cell type and time point are not known. Each CDR3 is given with its conserved first and last residue. D genes are given only for firm matches. Size is omitted from some rows. Given values are once, few, many or a class for expanded clones.

>few|TRBV7-9|.|TRBJ2-3
CASRMGGFATDTQYF
TGTGCCAGCAGGATGGGGGGTTTCGCTACAGATACGCAGTATTTT
>.|TRBV6-2/TRBV6-3|.|TRBJ1-5
CASSYATYSNQPQHF
TGTGCCAGCAGTTACGCCACATATAGCAATCAGCCCCAGCATTTT
>.|TRBV4-1|.|TRBJ1-1
CASSQYFGNTEAFF
TGCGCCAGCAGCCAATACTTCGGGAACACTGAAGCTTTCTTT
>few|TRBV9|TRBD1|TRBJ1-6
CASSVRPGTGGFALHF
TGTGCCAGCAGCGTCCGACCCGGGACAGGAGGGTTCGCCCTCCACTTT
>.|TRBV12-3/TRBV12-4|.|TRBJ1-5
CASSLAGDNQPQHF
TGTGCCAGCAGTTTAGCAGGGGACAATCAGCCCCAGCATTTT
>few|TRBV12-3/TRBV12-4|.|TRBJ1-6
CASTFGRRALHF
TGTGCCAGCACCTTCGGACGTCGGGCCCTCCACTTT
>few|TRBV7-2|.|TRBJ2-1
CASSLVSGRWVNEQFF
TGTGCCAGCAGCTTAGTTAGCGGACGATGGGTTAATGAGCAGTTCTTC
>few|TRBV3-1|.|TRBJ2-1
CASSQLDYATYNEQFF
TGTGCCAGCAGCCAATTGGACTACGCAACCTACAATGAGCAGTTCTTC
>few|TRBV6-5|TRBD2|TRBJ2-2
CASNPGLAGQELFF
TGTGCCAGCAATCCGGGACTAGCGGGCCAGGAGCTGTTTTTT
>.|TRBV6-6|TRBD1|TRBJ2-3
CASSRRTGTDTQYF
TGTGCCAGCAGTCGTAGGACAGGGACAGATACGCAGTATTTT
>.|TRBV7-2|TRBD1|TRBJ1-5
CASNAGQGFQPQHF
TGTGCCAGCAACGCGGGACAGGGGTTCCAGCCCCAGCATTTT
>few|TRBV6-5|.|TRBJ2-1
CASKGTPSLVHEQFF
TGTGCCAGCAAAGGGACCCCTTCACTGGTACATGAGCAGTTCTTC
>.|TRBV5-1|.|TRBJ2-7
CASSLAVGGSYEQYF
TGCGCCAGCAGCTTGGCGGTCGGCGGCTCCTACGAGCAGTACTTC
>few|TRBV9|TRBD2|TRBJ2-3
CASNRIAGGSTDTQYF
TGTGCCAGCAACAGAATAGCGGGGGGATCCACAGATACGCAGTATTTT
>few|TRBV20-1|TRBD1|TRBJ1-1
CSAIPGQGVFSEAFF
TGCAGTGCCATTCCGGGACAGGGGGTCTTCTCTGAAGCTTTCTTT
>few|TRBV10-3|TRBD1|TRBJ2-7
CAISESGTASYEQYF
TGTGCCATCAGTGAGTCAGGGACAGCCTCCTACGAGCAGTACTTC
>.|TRBV11-2|.|TRBJ2-3
CASSLAGRRSSVLDTQYF
TGTGCCAGCAGCTTAGCGGGCCGGCGGTCTAGCGTGTTAGATACGCAGTATTTT
>.|TRBV2|.|TRBJ1-1
CASSVWGVNTEAFF
TGTGCCAGCAGTGTGTGGGGAGTGAACACTGAAGCTTTCTTT
>.|TRBV5-1|TRBD1|TRBJ2-2
CASSRTGAILGELFF
TGCGCCAGCAGCCGGACAGGGGCCATTCTGGGGGAGCTGTTTTTT
>few|TRBV5-1|.|TRBJ2-1
CASSFGVGGVYNEQFF
TGCGCCAGCAGCTTTGGGGTTGGGGGAGTATACAATGAGCAGTTCTTC
>.|TRBV25-1|TRBD2|TRBJ2-3
CASIPPRGSGGSTQYF
TGTGCCAGCATACCCCCCCGTGGTAGCGGGGGAAGCACGCAGTATTTT
>.|TRBV6-2/TRBV6-3|.|TRBJ2-7
CASSYRGSNEQYF
TGTGCCAGCAGTTATCGGGGTTCTAACGAGCAGTACTTC
>few|TRBV28|.|TRBJ1-5
CASRPYTSNQPQHF
TGTGCCAGCCGTCCGTATACAAGCAATCAGCCCCAGCATTTT
>.|TRBV4-1|.|TRBJ2-7
CASSSSAGSTEQYF
TGCGCCAGCAGCTCTAGCGCAGGGTCAACCGAGCAGTACTTC
>.|TRBV10-3|.|TRBJ2-1
CAISESNGRPNNEQFF
TGTGCCATCAGTGAGTCGAATGGCAGACCAAACAATGAGCAGTTCTTC
>many|TRBV3-1|.|TRBJ1-3
CASSPSHSGNTIYF
TGTGCCAGCTCCCCGTCCCACTCTGGAAACACCATATATTTT
>.|TRBV20-1|.|TRBJ1-1
CSARPEQDTEAFF
TGCAGTGCTAGACCGGAGCAGGACACTGAAGCTTTCTTT
>.|TRBV11-2|.|TRBJ2-1
CASRRGGGPYNEQFF
TGTGCCAGCAGGAGGGGCGGGGGCCCCTACAATGAGCAGTTCTTC
>.|TRBV5-1|TRBD2|TRBJ2-3
CASETSGGATDTQYF
TGCGCCAGCGAAACTAGCGGGGGGGCCACAGATACGCAGTATTTT
>.|TRBV7-3|.|TRBJ1-1
CASSRNGGGRTEAFF
TGTGCCAGCAGCCGTAATGGCGGGGGACGCACTGAAGCTTTCTTT
>many|TRBV14|.|TRBJ2-3
CASSQDIENTQYF
TGTGCCAGCAGCCAAGATATCGAGAATACGCAGTATTTT
>few|TRBV7-9|TRBD2|TRBJ2-2
CASTPLAGDTGELFF
TGTGCCAGCACCCCCCTAGCGGGGGACACCGGGGAGCTGTTTTTT
>many|TRBV5-1|TRBD1|TRBJ2-2
CASSFGTGRTGELFF
TGCGCCAGCAGCTTCGGGACAGGGCGTACCGGGGAGCTGTTTTTT
>.|TRBV27|.|TRBJ1-2
CASSFVGFGTGAGNGYTF
TGTGCCAGCAGTTTCGTCGGCTTTGGGACCGGAGCAGGGAATGGCTACACCTTC
>.|TRBV5-1|.|TRBJ2-1
CASSTSPRGVDEQFF
TGCGCCAGCAGCACGTCGCCTAGAGGCGTGGATGAGCAGTTCTTC
>few|TRBV19|TRBD2|TRBJ2-5
CASRPAGGQETQYF
TGTGCCAGCCGCCCGGCGGGGGGCCAAGAGACCCAGTACTTC
>.|TRBV11-2|.|TRBJ1-5
CASSLERVNQPQHF
TGTGCCAGCAGCTTAGAGCGCGTCAATCAGCCCCAGCATTTT
>.|TRBV7-2|TRBD2|TRBJ2-1
CASRFGGGNEQFF
TGTGCCAGCAGATTCGGGGGGGGCAATGAGCAGTTCTTC
>.|TRBV7-2|TRBD2|TRBJ2-2
CASSLSRLAGAHGELFF
TGTGCCAGCAGCCTCAGTCGGCTAGCGGGGGCCCACGGGGAGCTGTTTTTT
>.|TRBV28|TRBD1|TRBJ1-1
CASRGSGQGLINTEAFF
TGTGCCAGCAGGGGGTCGGGACAGGGCCTAATTAACACTGAAGCTTTCTTT
>many|TRBV9|.|TRBJ2-2
CASSVDWTPNTGELFF
TGTGCCAGCAGCGTAGATTGGACACCGAACACCGGGGAGCTGTTTTTT
>.|TRBV7-2|.|TRBJ2-1
CASSLGNYNEQFF
TGTGCCAGCAGCTTAGGGAACTACAATGAGCAGTTCTTC
>few|TRBV7-2|.|TRBJ2-1
CASSLGQGSNNEQFF
TGTGCCAGCAGCTTAGGCCAGGGGTCGAACAATGAGCAGTTCTTC
>.|TRBV5-6|.|TRBJ2-1
CASGRAVGWKFF
TGTGCCAGCGGCCGGGCCGTTGGGTGGAAGTTCTTC
>few|TRBV6-4|.|TRBJ2-6
CASSNELGYVLTF
TGTGCCAGCTCCAATGAATTGGGGTACGTCCTGACTTTC
>many|TRBV3-1|TRBD1|TRBJ2-3
CASSQDPRQGATDTQYF
TGTGCCAGCAGCCAAGATCCGCGACAGGGGGCGACAGATACGCAGTATTTT
>few|TRBV27|TRBD1|TRBJ1-1
CASRGTGTAEAFF
TGTGCCAGCAGGGGGACAGGGACGGCTGAAGCTTTCTTT
>many|TRBV5-1|TRBD2|TRBJ2-7
CASSFGGGHSYEQYF
TGCGCCAGCAGCTTCGGCGGGGGGCATTCCTACGAGCAGTACTTC
>.|TRBV7-2|.|TRBJ1-1
CASSPITGAPGTEAFF
TGTGCCAGCAGCCCCATAACGGGAGCCCCTGGGACTGAAGCTTTCTTT
>.|TRBV20-1|.|TRBJ1-2
CSARGGFSYGYTF
TGCAGTGCTAGAGGGGGTTTTAGCTATGGCTACACCTTC
>many|TRBV7-9|.|TRBJ2-1
CASSLQVPGEQFF
TGTGCCAGCAGCTTACAGGTCCCGGGTGAGCAGTTCTTC
>many|TRBV2|.|TRBJ2-7
CASSESAYEQYF
TGTGCCAGCAGTGAGTCCGCCTACGAGCAGTACTTC
>.|TRBV5-1|TRBD2|TRBJ2-3
CASSPGVAGSPPQYF
TGCGCCAGCAGCCCCGGAGTAGCGGGATCCCCTCCGCAGTATTTT
>.|TRBV7-2|TRBD2|TRBJ2-3
CASSSGGGEGTQYF
TGTGCCAGCAGCTCGGGGGGGGGCGAAGGTACGCAGTATTTT
>few|TRBV7-6|TRBD2|TRBJ2-1
CASSFSGGEQFF
TGTGCCAGCAGCTTTTCGGGAGGAGAGCAGTTCTTC